The 22 T cell receptor beta chains in this list originate from one sample, sequenced in a study of shared clonotypes between healthy human individuals. This table comes from immunoSEQ multiplex PCR, and its TCRdb copy is limited to in-frame clones, with some not included. The profile shows about 2 million clones, 85% to 95% of them singletons. The sample was naive CD4+ T cells sorted from blood. The subset is: CD45RA+ positively selected. The receptor source for this set is a man younger than 35 in good health.

For this clone: Distinct nucleotide sequences in the sample also encode this CDR3. The chain couples TRBV2 to TRBJ2-3; weak D call: TRBD2 (5 bases). Germline loops: CDR1 SNHLY, CDR2 FYNNEI. The CDR3 has 13 amino acids. Trimming took off 6 bases at V and 1 base at J, with 8 bases between the two ends. The CDR3 DNA reads TGTGCCAGCAGGAACGGGGGCACAGATACGCAGTATTTT. As protein: CASRNGGTDTQYF.

The chain uses TRBV13 and TRBJ2-5; D is possibly TRBD2 (6 bases). Germline V CDR1 and CDR2: PRHDT, FYEKMQ (reference sequence). The CDR3 loop spans 13 amino acids. The V end was cut by 7 bases, the J end by 5 bases, with 14 bases between. CDR3 DNA: TGTGCCAGCATCCGGGAGACTGGTGAGACCCAGTACTTC. Translation gives CASIRETGETQYF. The variable domain in full, completed from reference TRBV13 and TRBJ2-5, reads AAGVIQSPRHLIKEKRETATLKCYPIPRHDTVYWYQQGPGQDPQFLISFYEKMQSDKGSIPDRFSAQQFSDYHSELNMSSLELGDSALYFCASIRETGETQYFGPGTRLLVL.

A single count supports this clone. This chain connects TRBV7-9 to TRBJ1-4; no clear D. Trimming shortened V by 0 bases and J by 2 bases, and 10 bases separated the two germline ends. Germline V gives CDR1 SEHNR, CDR2 FQNEAQ (reference sequence). This CDR3 has 16 amino acids. CDR3: CASSLAWETTNEKLFF. Written as DNA, the CDR3 is TGTGCCAGCAGCTTAGCTTGGGAAACGACTAATGAAAAACTGTTTTTT.

This chain joins TRBV5-1 and TRBJ2-5, with unresolved D. Germline loops: CDR1 SGHRS, CDR2 YFSETQ. The CDR3 is 13 amino acids. V lost 5 bases and J lost 5, with 13 bases in between. The CDR3 sequence: CASRASPPETQYF. The CDR3 coding sequence is TGCGCCAGCAGGGCATCCCCCCCGGAGACCCAGTACTTC.

This chain connects TRBV29-1 to TRBJ2-5; 7 positions match TRBD1. The CDR3 extends over 13 amino acids. The germline CDR1 and CDR2 sequences are SQVTM and ANQGSEA. Losses at the gene ends were 3 bases for V and 4 bases for J; bases not matched to a gene: 5. The CDR3 here is CSVEEGQVETQYF. In nucleotides, the CDR3 is TGCAGCGTTGAGGAAGGACAGGTAGAGACCCAGTACTTC. The variable domain in full, completed from reference TRBV29-1 and TRBJ2-5, reads SAVISQKPSRDICQRGTSLTIQCQVDSQVTMMFWYRQQPGQSLTLIATANQGSEATYESGFVIDKFPISRPNLTFSTLTVSNMSPEDSSIYLCSVEEGQVETQYFGPGTRLLVL.

The J gene is TRBJ2-1, the V gene TRBV11-3; D unclear. This CDR3 spans 16 amino acids. Germline V gene lookup returns CDR1 SGHNT and CDR2 YENEEA. Trimming pared 5 bases from V and 8 bases from J, leaving 22 bases between. In DNA form, the CDR3 reads TGTGCCAGCAGCCCTGGGGTGGAGTCCCCATGGGATGAGCAGTTCTTC. This encodes CASSPGVESPWDEQFF.

The gene calls are TRBV5-1 and TRBJ1-1; a possible D gene is TRBD1 (5 bases). V gave up 4 bases and J gave up 0 bases, with 13 bases separating them. Germline assignment: CDR1 SGHRS and CDR2 YFSETQ. The CDR3 has 15 amino acids. The CDR3 region has the DNA TGCGCCAGCAGCCGATCGGGACGGTTGAACACTGAAGCTTTCTTT. Its protein is CASSRSGRLNTEAFF.

V and J are TRBV6-1 and TRBJ2-2; 9 bases are shared with TRBD2. This CDR3 has 15 residues. V lost 8 bases, J lost 4 bases, and 8 bases stayed unmatched. CDR1 MNHNS and CDR2 SASEGT come from the germline V gene. The CDR3 is CASYPGTSPTGELFF. The CDR3 DNA reads as TGTGCCAGCTACCCCGGGACTAGCCCCACCGGGGAGCTGTTTTTT.

J is TRBJ2-5 and V is TRBV21-1; the DNA was not used to check the table's D call, TRBD1. TRBV21-1 constitutes a pseudogene. CDR3 length: 15 amino acids. The chain's CDR3 is CASSNKTGAQETQYF. Written as DNA, the CDR3 is TGTGCCAGCAGCAACAAAACAGGGGCCCAAGAGACCCAGTACTTC.

The rearrangement joins TRBV11-3 to TRBJ2-2, with D possibly TRBD1 on 6 matching bases. Germline values: CDR1 SGHNT, CDR2 YENEEA. This CDR3 contains 15 residues. Trimming left V 5 bases short and J 6 bases short, with 16 bases between. This chain's CDR3 is CASSPGTLGPGELFF. The CDR3 coding sequence is TGTGCCAGCAGCCCGGGGACACTGGGGCCCGGGGAGCTGTTTTTT.

V gene TRBV30 combines with J gene TRBJ2-5, with a tentative D call TRBD1 (6 bases). TRBJ2-7 explains the end of the DNA better; the J call may be wrong. This CDR3 has 14 residues. Germline CDR1 and CDR2: GTSNPN and SVGIG (reference sequence). The CDR3 sequence is CAWNMGQSPYEQYF. DNA for the CDR3: TGTGCCTGGAACATGGGACAATCCCCTTACGAGCAGTACTTC.

V and J are TRBV7-2 and TRBJ2-7; D possibly uses TRBD1 or TRBD2 (5 bases each). The CDR3 has 14 residues. Germline assignment: CDR1 SGHTA and CDR2 FQGNSA. Trimming cost V 5 bases and J 1 base, with 12 bases left between them. CDR3 protein: CASSKGRQSYEQYF. Written as DNA, the CDR3 is TGTGCCAGCAGCAAGGGACGGCAGTCCTACGAGCAGTACTTC.

The genes are TRBV9 and TRBJ2-7, with D perhaps TRBD1 (5 bases). Germline lookup yields CDR1 SGDLS and CDR2 YYNGEE. Trimming took off 3 bases at V and 2 bases at J, with 12 bases between the two ends. The CDR3 loop spans 14 amino acids. CDR3 amino acids: CASSGGRATYEQYF. CDR3 DNA: TGTGCCAGCAGCGGGGGCAGGGCCACCTACGAGCAGTACTTC.

This clone was observed once. The chain couples TRBV2 to TRBJ1-3; D remains ambiguous. This CDR3 is built from 15 residues. CDR1 is SNHLY, CDR2 FYNNEI, per germline. Trimming removed 4 bases from V and 0 bases from J, with 10 bases in between. The DNA for the CDR3 is TGTGCCAGCAGTGTATCATTCCTCTCTGGAAACACCATATATTTT. It is translated as CASSVSFLSGNTIYF.

The chain carries TRBV6-1 and TRBJ2-2, with a weak D call TRBD2 (6 bases). This CDR3 is built from 17 residues. In germline, CDR1 is MNHNS, CDR2 SASEGT. Trimming left V 2 bases short and J 3 bases short, with 16 bases between. The DNA of the CDR3 is TGTGCCAGCAGTGAAATGGCGGGCGGGGTCTACACCGGGGAGCTGTTTTTT. This sequence encodes CASSEMAGGVYTGELFF.

This clone was detected only once. The CDR3 DNA reads as TGTGCCAGCAGCTTACCCGGGACAACGTCGTCCGAGCAGTACTTC. This encodes CASSLPGTTSSEQYF. J is TRBJ2-7 and V is TRBV11-2, with D possibly being TRBD1 (6 bases). The CDR3 covers 15 residues. V was cut by 2 bases and J by 6 bases, with 17 bases left in between. In germline, CDR1 is SGHAT, CDR2 FQNNGV.

The CDR3 spells CASSGTYLARHGYTF. In nucleotides, the CDR3 is TGTGCCAGCAGTGGGACATATTTGGCCCGGCATGGCTACACCTTC. The V call is TRBV25-1, the J call TRBJ1-2; D is perhaps TRBD1 (5 bases). V was trimmed by 4 bases and J by 6 bases, leaving 18 bases between them. Germline V gene sequence: CDR1 MGHDK, CDR2 SYGVNS. This CDR3 spans 15 amino acids.

The chain uses TRBV14 and TRBJ2-7, with 7 bases that match TRBD1. The CDR3 extends over 15 amino acids. Per the germline V gene, CDR1 is SGHDN and CDR2 is FVKESK. The junction had 5 bases not matched to a gene; V was cut back by 2 bases and J by 1 base. The CDR3 reads CASSQKDRTSYEQYF. The CDR3 DNA follows: TGTGCCAGCAGCCAAAAGGACAGGACATCCTACGAGCAGTACTTC.

This chain joins TRBV6-1 and TRBJ2-2; possibly TRBD1 for D (5 bases). Germline V lookup: CDR1 MNHNS, CDR2 SASEGT. The germline V and J ends were trimmed by 6 bases and 6 bases, with 11 bases remaining between them. The CDR3 loop spans 13 amino acids. The CDR3 sequence is CASRDNSAGELFF. The CDR3 coding sequence is TGTGCCAGCAGGGACAATTCCGCCGGGGAGCTGTTTTTT.

The V and J genes are TRBV11-3 and TRBJ2-2; TRBD1 is a possible D gene (5 bases). Trimming removed 3 bases from V and 7 bases from J, with 12 bases in between. CDR3 length: 14 amino acids. Germline V lookup: CDR1 SGHNT, CDR2 YENEEA. As DNA, the CDR3 is TGTGCCAGCAGCTTCCAGGGAAGCTTCGGGGAGCTGTTTTTT. This sequence encodes CASSFQGSFGELFF.

The chain recombines TRBV5-8 with TRBJ2-7; 14 nucleotides align to TRBD2. CDR3 length: 19 amino acids. The ends lost 3 bases at V and 0 bases at J; junction bases unmatched: 11. Germline-derived CDR1 and CDR2 are SGHTS and YDEGEE. As DNA, the CDR3 is TGTGCCAGCAGCTCGATAAAGACTAGCGGGAGGGGTAGCTCCTACGAGCAGTACTTC. Translating it yields CASSSIKTSGRGSSYEQYF.

The chain couples TRBV2 to TRBJ2-2; 7 nucleotides align to TRBD1. This CDR3 has 17 amino acids. Germline CDR1 SNHLY, CDR2 FYNNEI. With 6 bases clipped from V and 0 bases from J, the junction kept 10 bases outside the gene matches. CDR3 sequence (DNA): TGTGCCAGCAGCTGGAGTGCCGGGACAGCGAACACCGGGGAGCTGTTTTTT. Translating it yields CASSWSAGTANTGELFF.